The entry that follows covers one T cell receptor (beta chain) sequence. The V end lost 3 bases, the J end lost 4 bases, and 12 bases lay between the germline ends. Germline V CDR1 and CDR2: MNHEY, SMNVEV (reference sequence). The CDR3 loop spans 15 amino acids. In the original analysis: There were no quality scores in the junction-only immunoSEQ sequences, so filtering differed. The method was immunoSEQ multiplex PCR; TCRdb's version includes in-frame clones alone and lacks a portion of them. The V and J calls and clone size come from that table; D and trimming were worked out from the DNA. Among approximately 1.9 million clones, over 85% were seen once, and the ten largest hold 1.5% to 2%. Cells designated naive CD8 were CD45RO-negative and were positively selected for CCR7, with terminally differentiated effector memory CD45RA+ cells excluded. These data come from a study of shared clonotypes between healthy human individuals.

The gene calls are TRBV27 and TRBJ2-2, with unresolved D. Sample: naive CD8+ T cells from PBMCs. The TCR originated in a man in his late teens or twenties in good health. Some clones in this sample may be carry-over from other donors' samples. The CDR3 loop reads CASSFTQISTGELFF. The DNA of the CDR3 is TGTGCCAGCAGTTTTACACAGATTAGCACCGGGGAGCTGTTTTTT.